Listed below are T cell receptor beta chains from one sample, sequenced in a study of CD8 T cells in Susac syndrome. TCRdb processed the immunoSEQ multiplex PCR reads anew with MiXCR; each CDR3 protein has one entry. The sample records fewer than 200,000 distinct CDR3 sequences, 90% to 95% being singletons. The sequencing input was CD4+ T cells from PBMCs. The receptors derive from a human donor in good health. CDR3s include the opening cysteine and the closing phenylalanine or tryptophan. D genes are given only for firm matches. Size tells how often a clone was seen (once, few, many) or the class of an expanded clone, and some rows leave it out.

D gene	J gene	V gene	clone size	CDR3 DNA	CDR3 protein
.	TRBJ1-4	TRBV28	.	TGTGCCAGCAATCCAAGTGGGTTACTTAATGAAAAACTGTTTTTT	CASNPSGLLNEKLFF
.	TRBJ2-2	TRBV5-1	.	TGCGCCAGCAGCCTGGGGACCACGACTGCCGGGGAGCTGTTTTTT	CASSLGTTTAGELFF
.	TRBJ2-3	TRBV3-1	.	TGTGCCAGCCAGGACTTTTTCACAGATACGCAGTATTTT	CASQDFFTDTQYF
TRBD1	TRBJ2-1	TRBV19	.	TGTGCCAGTAGTCTCCGGGACAGCCTCTACAATGAGCAGTTCTTC	CASSLRDSLYNEQFF
.	TRBJ2-3	TRBV7-2	.	TGTGCCAGCAGCGACGCGGGGACCACAGATACGCAGTATTTT	CASSDAGTTDTQYF
.	TRBJ2-1	TRBV3-1	once	TGTGCCAGCAGCACACGGGGGTCTAGCTCCTACAATGAGCAGTTCTTC	CASSTRGSSSYNEQFF
.	TRBJ1-1	TRBV11-2	.	TGTGCCAGCAGCTTAACCCCCCGGGACACTGAAGCTTTCTTT	CASSLTPRDTEAFF
.	TRBJ1-1	TRBV5-1	.	TGCGCCAGCAGCTCCGAGGCAGGGGCGAGGTACACTGAAGCTTTCTTT	CASSSEAGARYTEAFF
.	TRBJ1-5	TRBV12-3/TRBV12-4	.	TGTGCCAGCAGTTTAGGAGGGCAGCAGAGCAATCAGCCCCAGCATTTT	CASSLGGQQSNQPQHF
.	TRBJ2-3	TRBV20-1	.	TGCAGTGTTAAGGCCCGGGACTCAGATACGCAGTATTTT	CSVKARDSDTQYF
TRBD1	TRBJ1-6	TRBV15	.	TGTGCCACCAGCAGGCCGGGACAGTTACTACCCCTCCACTTT	CATSRPGQLLPLHF
.	TRBJ1-5	TRBV20-1	.	TGCAGTGCTGGGCAGGGGCTCGTGGCCCAGCATTTT	CSAGQGLVAQHF
.	TRBJ2-2	TRBV5-1	.	TGCGCCAGCAGCTCCACTCTCCCCGACCTTGCGAACACCGGGGAGCTGTTTTTT	CASSSTLPDLANTGELFF
TRBD1	TRBJ1-5	TRBV12-3/TRBV12-4	.	TGTGCCAGCAGGTCCGGGACAGGGATGGACCAGCCCCAGCATTTT	CASRSGTGMDQPQHF
.	TRBJ1-2	TRBV7-2	once	TGTGCCAGCAGCTTGGGACCGATCTATGGCTACACCTTC	CASSLGPIYGYTF
TRBD1	TRBJ1-1	TRBV28	.	TGTGCCAGCAGCCACCAAGGGGGCAGGACTGAAGCTTTCTTT	CASSHQGGRTEAFF
TRBD2	TRBJ2-4	TRBV19	.	TGTGCCAGTAGTCACCGGACTAGCGAAAACATTCAGTACTTC	CASSHRTSENIQYF
.	TRBJ2-1	TRBV11-2	.	TGTGCCAGCAGCTTAGACGGCGGCTCCTCCTACAATGAGCAGTTCTTC	CASSLDGGSSYNEQFF
.	TRBJ2-3	TRBV20-1	.	TGCAGTGCTAGAGATTCGAGAGCTAGCACAGATACGCAGTATTTT	CSARDSRASTDTQYF
.	TRBJ2-3	TRBV24-1	.	TGTGCCACCAAGGGGGGGGGCCTCACAGATACGCAGTATTTT	CATKGGGLTDTQYF
TRBD2	TRBJ2-3	TRBV28	.	TGTGCCAGCAGTCAACTAGCGGGGCCCACAGATACGCAGTATTTT	CASSQLAGPTDTQYF
.	TRBJ2-2	TRBV4-2	few	TGTGCCAGCAGCCAGTGGGGAGGCACCGGGGAGCTGTTTTTT	CASSQWGGTGELFF
.	TRBJ1-5	TRBV29-1	.	TGCAGCGTTGGGCCAGACGGTCAGCCCCAGCATTTT	CSVGPDGQPQHF
TRBD1	TRBJ1-4	TRBV7-2	.	TGTGCCAGCAGCTTAGGTGTGGACAGGGGTAATGAAAAACTGTTTTTT	CASSLGVDRGNEKLFF
.	TRBJ1-1	TRBV5-6	once	TGTGCCAGCAGCCCCCCGGGGAACAGGAACACTGAAGCTTTCTTT	CASSPPGNRNTEAFF
.	TRBJ2-1	TRBV5-4	.	TGTGCCAGCAGCTCACGCTTCCGTGAGCAGTTCTTC	CASSSRFREQFF
TRBD1	TRBJ1-2	TRBV30	.	TGTGCTTGGAGTGTACTGAGGGGGCGAAGTGGCTACACCTTC	CAWSVLRGRSGYTF
.	TRBJ2-2	TRBV19	.	TGTGCCAGTCGCAAGACAGCGAACACCGGGGAGCTGTTTTTT	CASRKTANTGELFF
.	TRBJ2-7	TRBV29-1	.	TGCAGCGTTGTACTTGGGGGCTACGAGCAGTACTTC	CSVVLGGYEQYF
TRBD1	TRBJ1-3	TRBV5-6	.	TGTGCCAGCAGCTCCAAGACAGGGCGGTTGGGAAACACCATATATTTT	CASSSKTGRLGNTIYF